The source of this T cell receptor (beta chain) is a study of shared clonotypes between healthy human individuals. TCRdb's copy holds only in-frame clones and misses some; the assay was immunoSEQ multiplex PCR. The data hold roughly 2.5 million clones, with over 85% observed a single time. The J segment lost 4 bases and the V segment lost 5 bases, leaving 4 bases of the junction unmatched. The CDR3 covers 15 residues. The germline CDR1 and CDR2 sequences are WNHNN and SYGVQD (reference sequence). The TCR originated in a man in his late teens or twenties in good health. The chain employs TRBV10-1 and TRBJ2-3; 12 bases fit TRBD2. Sequencing was done on a sample of naive CD4+ T cells sorted from blood. Described subset: CD45RA+ positively selected. The CDR3 protein is CASSRLAGGADTQYF. The CDR3 nucleotides read TGCGCCAGCAGTCGGCTAGCGGGAGGGGCAGATACGCAGTATTTT.